This TCR beta chain was found in a study of radiotherapy plus CTLA-4 blockade in lung cancer. Each patient with chemo-refractory metastatic non-small-cell lung cancer was treated with focal radiation plus CTLA-4 blockade using ipilimumab. Comments on this clone: No antigen is known for it.

General study results and limits: Once radiotherapy plus ipilimumab had been given, TCR clones derived from tumor expanded in blood. Response was reportedly best predicted by early blood T cell clone dynamics, with interferon-beta.

The data were produced by immunoSEQ multiplex PCR, yet TCRdb's version contains in-frame clones alone and is incomplete. The sample lists 75,000 to 100,000 clones; about four fifths were seen once. Trimming cost V 6 bases and J 0 bases; bases outside gene matches: 5. From germline, CDR1 is SSHAT and CDR2 FNYEAQ (reference sequence). The CDR3 consists of 16 residues. The sequenced sample was peripheral blood, obtained from a patient treated with radiotherapy plus ipilimumab. V and J are TRBV7-7 and TRBJ2-5, with 12 bases matching TRBD2. This receptor was obtained from a human donor with non-small cell lung cancer who had a partial response to radiotherapy plus ipilimumab. Some clones in this sample may be carry-over from other donors' samples. In DNA form, the CDR3 reads TGTGCCAGCAGTCGAGGACTAGCGGGGTACCAAGAGACCCAGTACTTC. As protein: CASSRGLAGYQETQYF.